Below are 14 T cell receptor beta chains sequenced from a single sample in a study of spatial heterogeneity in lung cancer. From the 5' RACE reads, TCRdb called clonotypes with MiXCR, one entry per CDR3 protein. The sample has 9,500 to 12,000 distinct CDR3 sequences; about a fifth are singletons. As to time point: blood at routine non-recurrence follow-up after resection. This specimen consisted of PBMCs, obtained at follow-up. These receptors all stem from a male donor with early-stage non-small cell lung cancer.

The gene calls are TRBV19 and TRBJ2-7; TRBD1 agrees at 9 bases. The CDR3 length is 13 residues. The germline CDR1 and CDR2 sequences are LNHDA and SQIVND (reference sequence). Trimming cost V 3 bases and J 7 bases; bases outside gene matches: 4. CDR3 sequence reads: CASSMGTGSEQYF. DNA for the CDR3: TGTGCCAGTAGTATGGGGACAGGGAGTGAGCAGTACTTC.

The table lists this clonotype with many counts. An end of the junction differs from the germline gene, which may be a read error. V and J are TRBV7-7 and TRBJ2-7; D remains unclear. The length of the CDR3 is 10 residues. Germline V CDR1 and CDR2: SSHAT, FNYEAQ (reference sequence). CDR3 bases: TGTGCCAGCAGCTTAATTGACTCCAGATTC. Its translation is CASSLIDSRF.

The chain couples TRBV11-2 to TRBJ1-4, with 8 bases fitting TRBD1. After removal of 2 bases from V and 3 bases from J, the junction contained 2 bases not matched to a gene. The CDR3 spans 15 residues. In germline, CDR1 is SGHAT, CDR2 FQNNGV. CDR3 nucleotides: TGTGCCAGCAGCTTACAGGGGGCAGCTAATGAAAAACTGTTTTTT. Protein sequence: CASSLQGAANEKLFF.

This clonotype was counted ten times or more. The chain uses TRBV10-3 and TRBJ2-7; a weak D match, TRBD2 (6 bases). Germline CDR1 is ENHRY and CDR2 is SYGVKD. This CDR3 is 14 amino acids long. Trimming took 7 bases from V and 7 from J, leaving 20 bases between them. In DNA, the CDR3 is TGTGCCATCACGGGGGAGAGGGGTTTAGGGGAGCAGTACTTC. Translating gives CAITGERGLGEQYF.

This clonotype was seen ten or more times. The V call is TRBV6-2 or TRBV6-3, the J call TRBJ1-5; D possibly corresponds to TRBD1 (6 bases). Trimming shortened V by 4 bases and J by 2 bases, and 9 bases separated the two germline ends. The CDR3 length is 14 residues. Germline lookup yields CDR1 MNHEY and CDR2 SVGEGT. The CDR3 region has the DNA TGTGCCAGCAGTTGGACAGCCGGCAATCAGCCCCAGCATTTT. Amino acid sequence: CASSWTAGNQPQHF.

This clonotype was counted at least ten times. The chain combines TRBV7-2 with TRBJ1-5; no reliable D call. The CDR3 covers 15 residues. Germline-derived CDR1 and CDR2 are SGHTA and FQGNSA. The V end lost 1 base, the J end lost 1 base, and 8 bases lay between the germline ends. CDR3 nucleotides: TGTGCCAGCAGCTTAGAAAATTTGAGCAATCAGCCCCAGCATTTT. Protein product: CASSLENLSNQPQHF.

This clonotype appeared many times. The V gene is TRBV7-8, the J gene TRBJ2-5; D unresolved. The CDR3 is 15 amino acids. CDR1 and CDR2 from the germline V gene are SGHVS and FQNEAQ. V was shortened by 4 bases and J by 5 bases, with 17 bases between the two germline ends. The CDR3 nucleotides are TGTGCCAGCAGCTCAAAGCCTTGGAGAGAGGAGACCCAGTACTTC. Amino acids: CASSSKPWREETQYF.

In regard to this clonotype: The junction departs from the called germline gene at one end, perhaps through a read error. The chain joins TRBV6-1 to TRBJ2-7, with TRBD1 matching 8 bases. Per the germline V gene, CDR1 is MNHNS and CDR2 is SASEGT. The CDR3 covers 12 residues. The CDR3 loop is CATRDRSYEQYF. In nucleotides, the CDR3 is TGTGCCACCCGGGACAGGAGCTACGAGCAGTACTTT.

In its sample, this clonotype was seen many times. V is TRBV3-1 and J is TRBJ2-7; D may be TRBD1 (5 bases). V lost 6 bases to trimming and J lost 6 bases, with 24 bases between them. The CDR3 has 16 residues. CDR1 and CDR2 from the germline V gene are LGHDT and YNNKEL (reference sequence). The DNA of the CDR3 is TGTGCCAGCAGGCCTCAGGGCAGGGCCTCCTCCGCCGAGCAGTACTTC. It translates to CASRPQGRASSAEQYF.

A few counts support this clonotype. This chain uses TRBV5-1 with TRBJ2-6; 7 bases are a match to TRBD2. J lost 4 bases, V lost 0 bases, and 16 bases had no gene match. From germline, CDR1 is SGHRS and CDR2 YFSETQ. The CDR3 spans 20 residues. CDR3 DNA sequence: TGCGCCAGCAGCTTGGCCAAGTATCAGAGCGGGGTTTCAGGGGCCAACGTCCTGACTTTC. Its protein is CASSLAKYQSGVSGANVLTF.

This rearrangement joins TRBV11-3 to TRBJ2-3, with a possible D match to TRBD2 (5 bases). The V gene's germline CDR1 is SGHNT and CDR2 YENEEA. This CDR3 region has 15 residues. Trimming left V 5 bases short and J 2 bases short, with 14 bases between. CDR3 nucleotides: TGTGCCAGCAGCCCTAGAGGACTCCTCACAGATACGCAGTATTTT. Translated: CASSPRGLLTDTQYF.

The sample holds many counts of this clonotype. The CDR3 protein is CSASPGQGNADTQYF. In DNA form, the CDR3 reads TGCAGTGCTAGCCCCGGACAGGGGAACGCAGATACGCAGTATTTT. V is TRBV20-1 and J is TRBJ2-3, with 9 positions matching TRBD1. The CDR3 is made up of 15 amino acids. J was trimmed by 4 bases and V by 3 bases; bases with no gene match: 8. Germline loops: CDR1 DFQATT, CDR2 SNEGSKA (reference sequence).

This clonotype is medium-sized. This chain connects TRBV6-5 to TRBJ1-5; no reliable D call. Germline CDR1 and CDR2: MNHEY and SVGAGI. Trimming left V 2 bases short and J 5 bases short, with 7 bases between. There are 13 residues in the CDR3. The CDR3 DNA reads TGTGCCAGCAGTTACCTCAGGTATCAGCCCCAGCATTTT. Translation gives CASSYLRYQPQHF.

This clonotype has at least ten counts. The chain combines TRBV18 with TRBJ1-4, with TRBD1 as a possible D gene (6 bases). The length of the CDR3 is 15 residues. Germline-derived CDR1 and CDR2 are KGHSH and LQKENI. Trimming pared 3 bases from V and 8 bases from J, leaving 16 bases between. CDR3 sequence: CASSPTTGSGEKLFF. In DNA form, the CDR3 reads TGTGCCAGCTCACCTACCACAGGGTCGGGAGAAAAACTGTTTTTT.